The entry below gives a single TCR beta chain sequence along with its context. Its antigen is unidentified. The data were obtained in a study of cytomegalovirus exposure and HLA in healthy donors. Primers: 60 Vbeta forward and 13 Jbeta reverse. In the source study's methods: Later work found 65 million to 85 million unique TCR beta chains, with around 10 million shared. Sequencing was performed with immunoSEQ multiplex PCR; in TCRdb, only in-frame clones are kept and a portion is missing. The V and J calls and the clone size are those of that table, but D and trimming were determined from the DNA. The table has 60,000 to 100,000 clones, 60% to 85% seen once. Per germline, CDR1 GTSNPN and CDR2 SVGIG (reference sequence). This CDR3 spans 13 amino acids. V was trimmed by 2 bases and J by 3 bases, leaving 8 bases between them. General study points: Roughly 170 TCR beta chains were listed as cytomegalovirus-associated. In a later analysis, a missense DCLRE1C variant was linked to TCR beta V- and J-gene trimming. There were some V segments, including TRBV6-2 and TRBV6-3, excluded as indistinguishable.

The chain has TRBV30 and TRBJ2-4; possible D gene TRBD1, 6 bases. Sequenced: PBMCs. The clonotype was recovered from a male donor in good health and CMV-seropositive. The CDR3 region is CAWSTGNKNIQYF. The CDR3 nucleotides are TGTGCCTGGAGTACAGGGAACAAAAACATTCAGTACTTC.